The next 26 T cell receptor beta chains were all read from a single sample in a study of cytomegalovirus exposure and HLA in healthy donors. The primer mix had 60 Vbeta and 13 Jbeta primers. Sequenced by immunoSEQ multiplex PCR; TCRdb stores in-frame clones only, minus some. The data hold 150,000 to 200,000 clones, with just under 80% observed a single time. The sequenced sample was PBMCs. These receptors all come from a woman in her thirties in good health and CMV-seropositive.

The J gene is TRBJ1-1, the V gene TRBV6-1; D is undetermined. The CDR3 is 13 residues long. CDR1 MNHNS and CDR2 SASEGT come from the germline V gene. V lost 7 bases to trimming and J lost 0 bases, with 9 bases between them. CDR3 protein: CASIAVMNTEAFF. Written as DNA, the CDR3 is TGTGCCAGCATCGCAGTTATGAACACTGAAGCTTTCTTT.

This rearrangement joins TRBV25-1 to TRBJ1-4; 7 nucleotides match TRBD1. The CDR3 consists of 15 residues. The germline V gene has CDR1 MGHDK and CDR2 SYGVNS. Trimming took 4 bases from V and 6 from J; bases not matched to a gene: 8. CDR3 in DNA: TGTGCCAGCAGTGCCCGGGACAGAAGCGATGAAAAACTGTTTTTT. Its protein is CASSARDRSDEKLFF.

V usage is TRBV12-5 and J usage is TRBJ2-5; possible D gene TRBD1, 6 bases. CDR1 and CDR2 (germline): LGHNT, FRNRAP. V was pared by 4 bases and J by 3 bases, with 6 bases between. The CDR3 sequence is 12 residues long. CDR3 protein: CASGYREETQYF. For the CDR3, the DNA is TGTGCTAGTGGTTACAGGGAAGAGACCCAGTACTTC.

V is TRBV4-3 and J is TRBJ2-7; 7 bases agree with TRBD2. Germline values: CDR1 LGHNA, CDR2 YSLEER. V dropped 1 base and J dropped 0; count of bases not matched to a gene: 9. The CDR3 loop spans 17 amino acids. The CDR3 region is CASSQAGGTASSYEQYF. The DNA of the CDR3 is TGCGCCAGCAGCCAAGCCGGGGGGACTGCCAGCTCCTACGAGCAGTACTTC.

The chain carries TRBV5-1 and TRBJ2-1; 7 positions agree with TRBD2. The CDR3 is made up of 17 amino acids. Germline CDR1 and CDR2: SGHRS and YFSETQ. Trimming removed 2 bases from V and 1 base from J; junction bases left unmatched: 9. The DNA for the CDR3 is TGCGCCAGCAGCTTAAAATTCTTGCGGGAGTCCTACAATGAGCAGTTCTTC. The encoded protein is CASSLKFLRESYNEQFF.

CDR3 region: CASRLDPRLHQETQYF. DNA of the CDR3: TGTGCAAGTCGCTTAGACCCGCGGTTGCATCAAGAGACCCAGTACTTC. The chain uses TRBV12-2 and TRBJ2-5; TRBD2 is the table's D call and was not checked against the DNA. TRBV12-2 is recorded as a pseudogene. The CDR3 is 16 residues long.

The gene calls are TRBV5-1 and TRBJ1-6, with 7 bases matching TRBD1. Germline values: CDR1 SGHRS, CDR2 YFSETQ. This CDR3 is built from 15 residues. The V gene end was trimmed by 0 bases and the J gene end by 6 bases; junction bases not matched to a gene: 3. The DNA for the CDR3 is TGCGCCAGCAGCTTGGGGACAGGAACTAATTCACCCCTCCACTTT. Translated: CASSLGTGTNSPLHF. The variable domain in full, with the rest retrieved from reference TRBV5-1 and TRBJ1-6, is KAGVTQTPRYLIKTRGQQVTLSCSPISGHRSVSWYQQTPGQGLQFLFEYFSETQRNKGNFPGRFSGRQFSNSRSEMNVSTLELGDSALYLCASSLGTGTNSPLHFGNGTRLTVT.

About this clone: Germline and junction disagree at one end, which may indicate a read error. V is TRBV7-9 and J is TRBJ1-1; perhaps TRBD1 as D (6 bases). CDR1 and CDR2 from the germline V gene are SEHNR and FQNEAQ (reference sequence). This CDR3 has 15 residues. CDR3 nucleotide sequence: TGTTCCAGCCGTGGGGACAAATCCATGAACACTGAAGCTTTCTTT. It translates to CSSRGDKSMNTEAFF.

The J gene is TRBJ1-1, the V gene TRBV2; possible D gene TRBD1, 5 bases. Trimming removed 6 bases at V and 0 bases at J, with 14 bases between. The germline gives CDR1 SNHLY, CDR2 FYNNEI. This CDR3 comprises 15 residues. DNA for the CDR3: TGTGCCAGCAGGACGAGGGGAGGCATGAACACTGAAGCTTTCTTT. This encodes CASRTRGGMNTEAFF.

The chain recombines TRBV7-2 with TRBJ1-2; 11 nucleotides align to TRBD1. The CDR3 length is 15 residues. V was pared by 5 bases and J by 3 bases, with 5 bases of the junction left unmatched. Germline assignment: CDR1 SGHTA and CDR2 FQGNSA. The CDR3 DNA is TGTGCCAGCAGCCCTAAGGGACAGGGGGACTATGGCTACACCTTC. It translates to CASSPKGQGDYGYTF. Complete variable domain (other parts from reference TRBV7-2 and TRBJ1-2): GAGVSQSPSNKVTEKGKDVELRCDPISGHTALYWYRQSLGQGLEFLIYFQGNSAPDKSGLPSDRFSAERTGGSVSTLTIQRTQQEDSAVYLCASSPKGQGDYGYTFGSGTRLTVV.

V gene TRBV4-1 combines with J gene TRBJ2-5; 9 nucleotides match TRBD2. The J segment lost 4 bases and the V segment lost 1 base, leaving 4 bases of the junction unmatched. This CDR3 has 15 amino acids. Germline values: CDR1 MGHRA, CDR2 YSYEKL. CDR3 nucleotide sequence: TGCGCCAGCAGCCAAGGCCCACTAGCGGGAGAGACCCAGTACTTC. Translated: CASSQGPLAGETQYF.

On this clone itself: Other DNA sequences in the sample encode the same CDR3. The rearrangement uses TRBV9 and TRBJ2-1; TRBD2 matches 7 bases. V dropped 0 bases and J dropped 0; count of bases not matched to a gene: 3. Germline V gene lookup returns CDR1 SGDLS and CDR2 YYNGEE. CDR3 length: 16 amino acids. The DNA for the CDR3 is TGTGCCAGCAGCGTAGAGCGGGGTAGCTCCTACAATGAGCAGTTCTTC. Its protein is CASSVERGSSYNEQFF.

The chain joins TRBV28 to TRBJ2-3; 10 bases fit TRBD2. The CDR3 totals 16 residues. V gave up 5 bases and J gave up 2 bases; unmatched junction bases: 7. Germline V gene lookup returns CDR1 MDHEN and CDR2 SYDVKM. The CDR3: CASSPTTSGTTDTQYF. CDR3 nucleotide sequence: TGTGCCAGCAGTCCAACTACTAGCGGGACCACAGATACGCAGTATTTT. The full variable domain, with the rest looked up from reference TRBV28 and TRBJ2-3, is DVKVTQSSRYLVKRTGEKVFLECVQDMDHENMFWYRQDPGLGLRLIYFSYDVKMKEKGDIPEGYSVSREKKERFSLILESASTNQTSMYLCASSPTTSGTTDTQYFGPGTRLTVL.

The V and J genes are TRBV6-1 and TRBJ2-1, with a tentative D call TRBD1 (6 bases). V was trimmed by 6 bases and J by 9 bases, leaving 18 bases between them. The CDR3 sequence is 14 residues long. Germline V gene lookup returns CDR1 MNHNS and CDR2 SASEGT. CDR3 DNA sequence: TGTGCCAGCAGCGAGACAGTGACCAGGGGTGAGCAGTTCTTC. This gives the protein CASSETVTRGEQFF.

The genes are TRBV7-2 and TRBJ1-1; 7 bases line up with TRBD1. V shed 7 bases, J shed 5 bases, and the junction held 13 bases outside the gene matches. Germline CDR1 is SGHTA and CDR2 is FQGNSA. The CDR3 extends over 15 amino acids. CDR3: CASTPVFVRGTEAFF. The CDR3 bases are TGTGCCAGCACCCCCGTTTTCGTCAGGGGGACTGAAGCTTTCTTT.

The chain has TRBV7-2 and TRBJ2-7; TRBD1 aligns across 11 bases. Germline V gene data show CDR1 as SGHTA and CDR2 as FQGNSA. The CDR3 contains 14 residues. Trimming at V came to 6 bases and at J to 5 bases, leaving 6 bases not matched to a gene. This chain's CDR3 is CASSPDRGPDEQYF. The CDR3 bases are TGTGCCAGCAGTCCGGACAGGGGGCCGGACGAGCAGTACTTC.

V and J are TRBV2 and TRBJ2-1; 7 bases are shared with TRBD2. The CDR3 totals 13 residues. V lost 4 bases to trimming and J lost 7 bases; unmatched junction nucleotides: 4. Looked up from germline, CDR1 is SNHLY and CDR2 is FYNNEI. The CDR3 DNA follows: TGTGCCAGCAGTGGCGGGAGACCGAATGAGCAGTTCTTC. Its translation: CASSGGRPNEQFF.

V gene TRBV7-2 combines with J gene TRBJ2-3; 9 positions agree with TRBD1. The CDR3 contains 16 residues. Germline trimming cut 8 bases from V and 0 bases from J; bases unmatched to any gene: 9. Germline-derived CDR1 and CDR2 are SGHTA and FQGNSA. The CDR3 DNA follows: TGTGCCAGCGGCCGCTACGGACAGGGGAGCACAGATACGCAGTATTTT. This gives the protein CASGRYGQGSTDTQYF. The whole variable domain, filled in from reference TRBV7-2 and TRBJ2-3, reads GAGVSQSPSNKVTEKGKDVELRCDPISGHTALYWYRQSLGQGLEFLIYFQGNSAPDKSGLPSDRFSAERTGGSVSTLTIQRTQQEDSAVYLCASGRYGQGSTDTQYFGPGTRLTVL.

The V and J genes are TRBV27 and TRBJ1-4, with TRBD1 as a possible D gene (5 bases). With 3 bases removed from V and 0 bases from J, the gap between germline ends came to 11 bases. Germline CDR1 and CDR2: MNHEY and SMNVEV (reference sequence). The CDR3 is 16 amino acids. This chain's CDR3 is CASSFWGPATNEKLFF. DNA for the CDR3: TGTGCCAGCAGTTTTTGGGGCCCTGCAACTAATGAAAAACTGTTTTTT.

The chain is built from TRBV11-3 and TRBJ2-2, with D possibly being TRBD2 (5 bases). Germline CDR1 and CDR2: SGHNT and YENEEA. The length of the CDR3 is 16 residues. V lost 5 bases to trimming and J lost 1 base, with 14 bases between them. The CDR3: CASSHAPGLNTGELFF. CDR3 bases: TGTGCCAGCAGCCACGCCCCGGGGTTGAACACCGGGGAGCTGTTTTTT. Drawing the rest from reference TRBV11-3 and TRBJ2-2, the complete variable domain is EAGVVQSPRYKIIEKKQPVAFWCNPISGHNTLYWYLQNLGQGPELLIRYENEEAVDDSQLPKDRFSAERLKGVDSTLKIQPAELGDSAVYLCASSHAPGLNTGELFFGEGSRLTVL.

The chain joins TRBV2 to TRBJ1-2, with D hard to call. The CDR3 totals 14 residues. The germline V and J ends were trimmed by 8 bases and 3 bases, with 16 bases remaining between them. Germline V gives CDR1 SNHLY, CDR2 FYNNEI. DNA of the CDR3: TGTGCCAGCGGGTCGCGGGGATCCTACTATGGCTACACCTTC. Amino acids: CASGSRGSYYGYTF.

The rearrangement uses TRBV5-4 and TRBJ2-2; 9 bases line up with TRBD2. V was clipped by 0 bases and J by 6 bases; unmatched bases: 6. Germline values: CDR1 SGHNT, CDR2 YYREEE (reference sequence). The CDR3 spans 16 residues. Written as DNA, the CDR3 is TGTGCCAGCAGCTTGGTGGGTAGCGGGAGATCCGGGGAGCTGTTTTTT. This gives the protein CASSLVGSGRSGELFF.

V usage is TRBV12-5 and J usage is TRBJ2-3; TRBD1 aligns across 7 bases. The CDR3 loop spans 16 amino acids. The germline V gene encodes CDR1 LGHNT and CDR2 FRNRAP. The trim removed 3 bases at V and 4 bases at J, leaving 10 bases unmatched. The CDR3 sequence: CASGLGDRVAADTQYF. In DNA, the CDR3 is TGTGCTAGTGGTTTAGGAGACAGGGTGGCTGCAGATACGCAGTATTTT. Drawing the rest from reference TRBV12-5 and TRBJ2-3, the complete variable domain is DARVTQTPRHKVTEMGQEVTMRCQPILGHNTVFWYRQTMMQGLELLAYFRNRAPLDDSGMPKDRFSAEMPDATLATLKIQPSEPRDSAVYFCASGLGDRVAADTQYFGPGTRLTVL.

CDR3: CASSRTGFNSPLHF. CDR3 DNA: TGTGCCAGCAGCCGTACAGGATTCAATTCACCCCTCCACTTT. The V gene is TRBV6-5, the J gene TRBJ1-6; D might be TRBD1 (5 bases). CDR1 MNHEY and CDR2 SVGAGI come from the germline V gene. The CDR3 consists of 14 residues. V dropped 6 bases and J dropped 7 bases, with 13 bases sitting between them.

This chain uses TRBV7-8 with TRBJ1-5; D gene unclear. CDR1 SGHVS and CDR2 FQNEAQ come from the germline V gene. Trimming took off 1 base at V and 6 bases at J, with 13 bases between the two ends. This CDR3 is built from 15 residues. CDR3 nucleotides: TGTGCCAGCAGCTTAGAGGCAGGCCCGGCTCAGCCCCAGCATTTT. It codes for CASSLEAGPAQPQHF. The full variable domain, rest sourced from reference TRBV7-8 and TRBJ1-5, is GAGVSQSPRYKVAKRGQDVALRCDPISGHVSLFWYQQALGQGPEFLTYFQNEAQLDKSGLPSDRFFAERPEGSVSTLKIQRTQQEDSAVYLCASSLEAGPAQPQHFGDGTRLSIL.

V gene TRBV4-1 combines with J gene TRBJ1-2; no clear D. Per the germline V gene, CDR1 is MGHRA and CDR2 is YSYEKL. V dropped 0 bases and J dropped 8 bases, with 19 bases sitting between them. The CDR3 is made up of 16 amino acids. The chain's CDR3 is CASSQEEGSEAWGYTF. CDR3 coding DNA: TGCGCCAGCAGCCAAGAAGAGGGAAGCGAAGCCTGGGGCTACACCTTC.